The entry that follows covers one TCR beta chain sequence. Its antigen is undetermined. For CDR3 and TCR beta VDJ profiling, genomic DNA was the template used. TCRdb called the reads again in MiXCR, with one record for every CDR3 protein. The sample contains 75,000 to 100,000 distinct CDR3 sequences, roughly two thirds of which appear only once. CD8+CD57+ cell expansion had been shown by flow cytometry in patients chosen for sequencing. CDR1 and CDR2 (germline): SGHVS, FNYEAQ. Trimming cost V 0 bases and J 6 bases, with 14 bases left between them. The CDR3 length is 16 residues. This entry is derived from a study of CD8+CD57+ T cells in acquired aplastic anemia. Study-level findings and limits: Shared by patients and controls, fewer than 30 CD8+ CDR3s were abundant in patients.

The J gene is TRBJ1-4, the V gene TRBV7-6; a possible D gene is TRBD1 (5 bases). Sequencing input: sorted CD4+, CD8+, or CD8+CD57+ T cells (not recorded which) from PBMCs. The receptor was isolated from a human donor with aplastic anemia. The chain's CDR3 is CASSLAQRDRYEKLFF. In DNA, the CDR3 is TGTGCCAGCAGCTTAGCGCAACGGGACCGCTATGAAAAACTGTTTTTT.